This T cell receptor (beta chain) derives from a study of regulatory T cells in long-lasting Graves disease (dated by TCRdb to the early 2020s). Notes on the research overall: Newly diagnosed Graves' disease patients had taken antithyroid drugs for less than 3 months. Patients with persistent Graves' disease were compared with patients with newly diagnosed Graves' disease using TCR sequencing and RNA sequencing of peripheral blood. The study was conducted in China and was registered as a clinical trial. A total of around 35 samples underwent TCR sequencing: around 13 from persistent and approximately 20 from newly diagnosed Graves' disease patients.

The library was built by means of multiplex PCR. Sequencing instrument: Illumina HiSeq 4000. iRepertoire HTBI primers and Arm-PCR amplification of CDR3 regions were used to construct TCR beta libraries. Gel purification was performed on PCR products prior to sequencing. Turning to the authors' computational methods: Gene usage analysis of CDR3 amino acid clonotypes used the approximately 62 TRBV and some 15 TRBJ segments found across samples. COPE and FqMerger were used to merge the filtered high-quality paired reads into contigs. BLAST was used to align contigs to IMGT TRBV, TRBD and TRBJ reference genes, with CDR3 defined following IMGT. Clonotypes above 0.1% frequency were classified as highly expanded clones. Shannon entropy was used to measure repertoire diversity, and the Gini coefficient was used to measure V-J evenness. Clonotypes shared by more than one individual were considered public. Through fastp at Q25 and MiXCR, TCRdb rebuilt clones from the public reads, retaining in-frame beta chains. A single entry per CDR3 protein holds the most common genes and DNA from its merged rows. It is TCRdb's table, rather than the study itself, that gives the V and J calls and clone size. The sample includes around 250,000 distinct CDR3 sequences, with 20% observed a single time. The ten largest make up around 13% of the sample.

CDR1 and CDR2 (DFQATT, SNEGSKA) derive from the germline V gene (reference sequence). V gives up 3 bases and J gives up 4 bases, and the segment between their germline ends measures 13 bases. Measured from the cysteine to the phenylalanine, the CDR3 is 13 residues long. Here the CDR3 DNA is all that survives: 39 bases in frame from base 1. The investigation overall reported the following: Only the TCR beta chain was sequenced and analyzed. Patients with persistent disease shared more public clonotypes (around 2,500) than newly diagnosed patients did (nearly 1,000). Preferential use of TRBV28, TRBJ1-2 and TRBJ2-5 was observed in persistent disease, whereas TRBV20-1 and TRBJ2-1 were favored in newly diagnosed disease. The authors acknowledged the small sample size as a limitation that may reduce accuracy. Compared with newly diagnosed patients, patients with persistent Graves' disease had lower TCR Shannon entropy and fewer highly expanded clones, which suggests clonal expansion. The study examined only peripheral blood because the primary lesion, thyroid tissue, could not be accessed.

Many counts were recorded for this clonotype. The clone's antigen remains unknown. No base-level quality is on record; no much larger clone is a single base apart. The time point label for this specimen denotes: newly diagnosed GD, antithyroid drugs for less than 3 months. For both TCR sequencing and RNA sequencing, RNA was extracted from PBMCs in TRIzol. The diagnosis of Graves' disease was made according to American Thyroid Association guidelines. Patients were recruited from an endocrinology department in Xi'an, China. From each patient, around 9 milliliters of peripheral blood was collected into an EDTA anticoagulant tube. Ficoll Paque Plus density gradient separation was used to isolate PBMCs, and no further T cell sorting was performed. An Agilent 2100 Bioanalyzer and agarose gel were used to assess RNA quality, and a NanoDrop 2000 was used to measure RNA concentration.

The chain joins TRBV20-1 to TRBJ2-7; TRBD2 is possibly the D segment (6 matching bases). The TCR sequence derives from a female donor with Graves disease. The specimen was peripheral blood mononuclear cells (PBMCs), collected at new diagnosis, from a patient treated with antithyroid drugs. The nucleotide sequence is given as TGCAGTGCTAGCGTTTCTAGCGCTTACGAGCAGTACTTC. Its amino acids are CSASVSSAYEQYF.